The clone carrying this TCR beta chain was observed at least ten times. Its antigen is as yet unknown. TCRdb re-called the 5' RACE reads with MiXCR, one entry per CDR3 protein. The sample gives more than 9,000 distinct CDR3 sequences, 15% to 20% of which show up once; 3.8% is in the top ten. Study-wide results and caveats: Tumor Treg TCRs overlapped most with tumor naive CD4+ cells.

Treg sorting used a CD4+CD25+CD127-/low gate. The length of the CDR3 is 14 residues. Deletions cut 0 bases from V and 5 bases from J, with 11 bases between. CDR1 is MNHEY and CDR2 is SVGEGT in the germline V gene. The clonotype comes from a female donor with breast cancer. Sequenced material: Tregs sorted from a lymph node. V gene TRBV6-2 or TRBV6-3 combines with J gene TRBJ2-7; D ambiguous. The CDR3 spells CASSYSDSRNEQYF. The DNA of the CDR3 is TGTGCCAGCAGTTACTCGGATAGCAGGAACGAGCAGTACTTC.